This TCR beta chain originates from a study of CD8 T cells in Susac syndrome. Blood CD8+ and CD4+ T cells underwent high-throughput TCR beta sequencing. Patients with Susac syndrome met diagnostic criteria defined recently for definite or probable disease. Negative isolation yielded the CD8+ and CD4+ T cells, while FACS enriched the TEMRA cells. Germline V gene sequence: CDR1 KGHSH, CDR2 LQKENI. The CDR3 is made up of 14 amino acids. Trimming cost V 3 bases and J 7 bases; bases outside gene matches: 8. The authors reverse transcribed 0.5 to 1 ug RNA with random hexamers. TCRdb used MiXCR to reprocess the immunoSEQ multiplex PCR reads, holding one entry per CDR3 protein. The sample gives 75,000 to 95,000 distinct CDR3 sequences, around 96% of which show up once; approximately 0.57% is in the top ten.

The TCR originated in a human donor with Susac syndrome. V is TRBV18 and J is TRBJ1-1; 7 bases match TRBD1. The sample was CD8+ T cells from PBMCs. CDR3 bases: TGTGCCAGCTCACCGGGAGACAGGGAGGGTGAAGCTTTCTTT. This translates into CASSPGDREGEAFF. The whole variable domain, filled in from reference TRBV18 and TRBJ1-1, reads NAGVMQNPRHLVRRRGQEARLRCSPMKGHSHVYWYRQLPEEGLKFMVYLQKENIIDESGMPKERFSAEFPKEGPSILRIQQVVRGDSAAYFCASSPGDREGEAFFGQGTRLTVV.